A single sample is the source of the 8 T cell receptor beta chains below, sequenced in a study of beta chain bispecific antibodies for T cell cancers. Expansion lasted approximately three days, with either anti-CD3 antibody OKT3 or CD3/CD28 beads. For these receptors, no antigen is known. Study-wide findings and caveats: The leukemia cells, rather than normal T cells, gave most of the targeted TRBV signal.

TCRdb fed the 5' RACE reads into MiXCR, producing one record per CDR3 protein. Of some 17,000 distinct CDR3 sequences listed, around 2.1% are singletons. The source material was healthy donor T cells cultured with leukemia cells. The receptors stem from a human donor in good health. Some clones in this sample may be carry-over from other donors' samples.

This clonotype was seen ten or more times. The chain employs TRBV10-2 and TRBJ1-6; TRBD1 might be the D (5 bases). Per the germline V gene, CDR1 is WSHSY and CDR2 is SAAADI. The CDR3 is 17 amino acids. Trimming pared 4 bases from V and 10 bases from J, leaving 23 bases between. CDR3 sequence: CASSGRRGQTIGSPLHF. The CDR3 DNA follows: TGCGCCAGCAGTGGTCGTAGGGGCCAAACTATAGGGTCACCCCTCCACTTT.

This clonotype was seen repeatedly, ten times or more. This chain links TRBV5-1 with TRBJ2-7; the D gene is possibly TRBD2 (5 bases). CDR1 and CDR2 (germline): SGHRS, YFSETQ. The CDR3 consists of 15 residues. Between the trimmed V and J ends, which lost 2 bases and 2 bases, there was a span of 14 bases. The DNA of the CDR3 is TGCGCCAGCAGCTTCTCGCCCGGGAACACCTACGAGCAGTACTTC. It encodes CASSFSPGNTYEQYF.

This clonotype was detected ten times or more. The chain recombines TRBV7-6 with TRBJ2-7, with D uncertain. Germline V lookup: CDR1 SGHVS, CDR2 FNYEAQ. The V end lost 3 bases, the J end lost 2 bases, and 8 bases lay between the germline ends. The CDR3 is 13 residues long. The CDR3 sequence is CASSFSFPYEQYF. In DNA, the CDR3 is TGTGCCAGCAGCTTTTCATTCCCCTACGAGCAGTACTTC.

On this clonotype itself: A clone one base away is much larger, so this may be a read error. This chain uses TRBV5-1 with TRBJ2-5; possible D gene TRBD2, 6 bases. CDR1 and CDR2 from the germline V gene are SGHRS and YFSETQ. CDR3 length: 15 amino acids. V was cut by 4 bases and J by 1 base, with 14 bases left in between. The CDR3: CASSRRRDSQETQYF. CDR3 nucleotide sequence: TGCGCCAGCAGCCGACGACGGGACTCCCAAGAGACCCAGTACTTC.

This clonotype is medium-sized (0.01 to 0.1%) by share. The rearrangement joins TRBV27 to TRBJ1-1; 7 positions match TRBD1. Germline CDR1 MNHEY, CDR2 SMNVEV (reference sequence). The ends lost 2 bases at V and 7 bases at J; junction bases unmatched: 7. This CDR3 spans 14 amino acids. The CDR3 nucleotides read TGTGCCAGCAGTTTAAGAGGGGGCGCAAGTGAAGCTTTCTTT. Its translation is CASSLRGGASEAFF.

This clonotype is medium-sized within its sample. J is TRBJ1-2 and V is TRBV6-5; no clear D gene. Looked up from germline, CDR1 is MNHEY and CDR2 is SVGAGI. The CDR3 extends over 15 amino acids. Deletions cut 0 bases from V and 2 bases from J, with 10 bases between. The CDR3 loop reads CASSYSSAANYGYTF. DNA for the CDR3: TGTGCCAGCAGTTACTCGTCGGCCGCAAACTATGGCTACACCTTC.

In its sample, this clonotype was seen many times. The chain employs TRBV2 and TRBJ1-3, with a tentative D call TRBD1 (5 bases). CDR1 SNHLY and CDR2 FYNNEI come from the germline V gene. The V gene lost 2 bases and the J gene lost 8 bases, with 16 bases spanning the gap. The CDR3 loop spans 15 amino acids. DNA of the CDR3: TGTGCCAGCAGTGAACATTCCCCTCGAGGGGACACCATATATTTT. Its protein is CASSEHSPRGDTIYF.

This clonotype was seen ten or more times. In nucleotides, the CDR3 is TGTGCCAGCAGCCAAGATCTTAATCTGGGAAGTTCGGGCACTGAAGCTTTCTTT. It yields the protein CASSQDLNLGSSGTEAFF. V is TRBV14 and J is TRBJ1-1; D call uncertain. Germline V gives CDR1 SGHDN, CDR2 FVKESK. V was pared by 0 bases and J by 4 bases, with 21 bases between. The CDR3 contains 18 residues.